Following are 24 T cell receptor beta chains from one sample sequenced in a study of blood T cell repertoires in COVID-19. Measured with immunoSEQ multiplex PCR; TCRdb has only the in-frame clones, and not every one. The sample records approximately 170,000 clones, about four fifths being singletons. The sample was peripheral blood. The origin of the receptors is a man aged 55 to 70 with active or convalescent COVID-19.

V and J are TRBV7-8 and TRBJ2-5; TRBD1 aligns across 7 bases. CDR1 and CDR2 from the germline V gene are SGHVS and FQNEAQ. Losses at the gene ends were 2 bases for V and 1 base for J; bases not matched to a gene: 10. The CDR3 is 17 amino acids. This chain's CDR3 is CASSLSGGQRIQETQYF. Here the CDR3 DNA reads TGTGCCAGCAGCTTAAGTGGGGGACAGAGAATCCAAGAGACCCAGTACTTC.

The rearrangement links TRBV6-5 to TRBJ2-4; TRBD1 is a possible D gene (5 bases). CDR1 and CDR2 from the germline V gene are MNHEY and SVGAGI. The CDR3 covers 13 residues. V was shortened by 6 bases and J by 13 bases, with 19 bases between the two germline ends. In DNA form, the CDR3 reads TGTGCCAGCAGCCAGGTCAGGGTTGATTCCCAGTACTTC. Its translation is CASSQVRVDSQYF.

The chain has TRBV7-3 and TRBJ1-6; 7 bases agree with TRBD1. The CDR3 length is 15 residues. From germline, CDR1 is SGHTA and CDR2 FQGTGA. Germline trimming cut 1 base from V and 7 bases from J; bases unmatched to any gene: 4. As DNA, the CDR3 is TGTGCCAGCAGCTTAAGACCGGGACAGAATTCACCCCTCCACTTT. Translated: CASSLRPGQNSPLHF.

The count of this clone is one. V gene TRBV10-3 combines with J gene TRBJ2-5, with 12 bases that match TRBD1. The CDR3 covers 16 residues. From germline, CDR1 is ENHRY and CDR2 SYGVKD. The V gene end was trimmed by 3 bases and the J gene end by 5 bases; junction bases not matched to a gene: 7. CDR3 DNA sequence: TGTGCCATCAGTGAATCGGGACAGGGGGCTATCGAGACCCAGTACTTC. Its protein is CAISESGQGAIETQYF.

This clone was counted once. The chain combines TRBV29-1 with TRBJ1-2, with a weak D call TRBD1 (5 bases). CDR3 size: 11 residues. In germline, CDR1 is SQVTM, CDR2 ANQGSEA. The V end lost 4 bases, the J end lost 5 bases, and 8 bases lay between the germline ends. CDR3 sequence: CSVVTGYGYTF. The CDR3, as DNA: TGCAGCGTTGTAACAGGATATGGCTACACCTTC. The full variable domain, its missing parts supplied by reference TRBV29-1 and TRBJ1-2, is SAVISQKPSRDICQRGTSLTIQCQVDSQVTMMFWYRQQPGQSLTLIATANQGSEATYESGFVIDKFPISRPNLTFSTLTVSNMSPEDSSIYLCSVVTGYGYTFGSGTRLTVV.

The V gene is TRBV7-6, the J gene TRBJ1-1; a weak D match, TRBD1 (5 bases). CDR3 size: 15 residues. Germline CDR1 SGHVS, CDR2 FNYEAQ. The V and J ends lost 5 bases and 1 base respectively, with 14 bases between them. This chain's CDR3 is CASSPRLQGNTEAFF. CDR3 in DNA: TGTGCCAGCAGCCCTCGTCTGCAGGGGAACACTGAAGCTTTCTTT.

The CDR3 loop is CAIRPGGALNGYTF. The CDR3 DNA is TGTGCCATCCGCCCGGGGGGGGCCCTTAATGGCTACACCTTC. V is TRBV28 and J is TRBJ1-2; the D gene is possibly TRBD1 (6 bases). Germline V gene data show CDR1 as MDHEN and CDR2 as SYDVKM. The CDR3 runs to 14 residues. Trimming took 10 bases from V and 6 from J, leaving 21 bases between them.

This rearrangement joins TRBV9 to TRBJ2-3; D may be TRBD2 (7 bases). The V gene's germline CDR1 is SGDLS and CDR2 YYNGEE. V was trimmed by 0 bases and J by 4 bases, leaving 15 bases between them. The CDR3 is made up of 16 amino acids. DNA for the CDR3: TGTGCCAGCAGCGTAGTTGGGGGGGGCAAAGCAGATACGCAGTATTTT. It yields the protein CASSVVGGGKADTQYF.

The chain joins TRBV7-2 to TRBJ2-2; possible D gene TRBD1, 6 bases. CDR3 length equals 14 residues. Trimming left V 5 bases short and J 0 bases short, with 7 bases between. Looked up from germline, CDR1 is SGHTA and CDR2 is FQGNSA. CDR3 loop: CASSRDTNTGELFF. The CDR3 DNA reads as TGTGCCAGCAGCAGGGACACGAACACCGGGGAGCTGTTTTTT.

This clone was counted a single time. This chain uses TRBV25-1 with TRBJ1-6; no firm D call. Between the trimmed V and J ends, which lost 3 bases and 0 bases, there was a span of 3 bases. Germline V gene sequence: CDR1 MGHDK, CDR2 SYGVNS. This CDR3 is 14 amino acids long. The CDR3 spells CASSDGSYNSPLHF. The CDR3, as DNA: TGTGCCAGCAGTGACGGCTCCTATAATTCACCCCTCCACTTT.

This CDR3 is CASSLTFLARETQYF. In nucleotides, the CDR3 is TGTGCCAGCAGCTTGACTTTTCTCGCGAGAGAGACCCAGTACTTC. This chain uses TRBV7-2 with TRBJ2-5; D remains unclear. The CDR3 runs 15 residues. V was shortened by 3 bases and J by 4 bases, with 15 bases between the two germline ends. Germline CDR1 SGHTA, CDR2 FQGNSA.

V usage is TRBV5-8 and J usage is TRBJ1-5, with D uncertain. Germline V gene data show CDR1 as SGHTS and CDR2 as YDEGEE. Trimming left V 7 bases short and J 6 bases short, with 17 bases between. The CDR3 totals 14 residues. The CDR3 DNA follows: TGTGCCAGCCATTTTTCAGGTCTTAGTCAGCCCCAGCATTTT. Its translation is CASHFSGLSQPQHF. Full variable domain (missing parts from reference TRBV5-8 and TRBJ1-5): EAGVTQSPTHLIKTRGQQATLRCSPISGHTSVYWYQQALGLGLQFLLWYDEGEERNRGNFPPRFSGRQFPNYSSELNVNALELEDSALYLCASHFSGLSQPQHFGDGTRLSIL.

This clone was counted a single time. V and J are TRBV24-1 and TRBJ2-3, with 9 bases matching TRBD2. CDR1 and CDR2 (germline): KGHDR, SFDVKD. The CDR3 is 17 residues long. V was clipped by 7 bases and J by 4 bases; unmatched bases: 14. CDR3 sequence (DNA): TGTGCCACCAGCGTCTCTAGCGGGAATGCCTGGGCAGATACGCAGTATTTT. Amino acids: CATSVSSGNAWADTQYF.

The chain joins TRBV3-1 (or the pseudogene TRBV3-2) to TRBJ2-2; D not certain. Trimming pared 4 bases from V and 1 base from J, leaving 4 bases between. Germline V gives CDR1 LGHDT, CDR2 YNNKEL (reference sequence). This CDR3 has 13 amino acids. In DNA form, the CDR3 reads TGTGCCAGCAGCCCCCTGAACACCGGGGAGCTGTTTTTT. Translating gives CASSPLNTGELFF.

The CDR3 is CASSLRPGRRVNTEAFF. CDR3 bases: TGTGCCAGCAGCTTGAGGCCAGGGAGGCGGGTGAACACTGAAGCTTTCTTT. The chain couples TRBV5-6 to TRBJ1-1, with D possibly being TRBD1 (5 bases). V was clipped by 1 base and J by 0 bases, with 16 bases between them. The CDR3 is made up of 17 amino acids. Germline V gene sequence: CDR1 SGHDT, CDR2 YYEEEE.

The V and J genes are TRBV2 and TRBJ1-5, with D possibly being TRBD1 (6 bases). CDR1 and CDR2 from the germline V gene are SNHLY and FYNNEI. V lost 0 bases and J 5 bases, leaving 14 bases between the germline ends. This CDR3 region has 16 residues. As DNA, the CDR3 is TGTGCCAGCAGTGAAGCGGGCCGAGGGGGGGATCAGCCCCAGCATTTT. Translating gives CASSEAGRGGDQPQHF.

Turning to this clone: This same CDR3 is encoded by further DNA sequences in the sample. This sequence joins TRBV4-1 and TRBJ1-2, with TRBD1 as a possible D gene (6 bases). Germline-derived CDR1 and CDR2 are MGHRA and YSYEKL. V was clipped by 0 bases and J by 1 base, with 6 bases between them. The CDR3 runs to 14 residues. This CDR3 reads CASSQDRGNYGYTF. As DNA, the CDR3 is TGCGCCAGCAGCCAAGACAGGGGTAACTATGGCTACACCTTC.

This clone occurred once. The CDR3 sequence is CASTRTGVEQPQHF. The CDR3, as DNA: TGTGCCAGTACCCGGACCGGGGTGGAGCAGCCCCAGCATTTT. This rearrangement joins TRBV19 to TRBJ1-5, with D uncertain. CDR1 is LNHDA, CDR2 SQIVND, per germline (reference sequence). The CDR3 is 14 amino acids. Trimming removed 7 bases at V and 7 bases at J, with 17 bases between.

The J gene is TRBJ2-7, the V gene TRBV3-1 (or the pseudogene TRBV3-2), with unresolved D. V was shortened by 4 bases and J by 5 bases, with 6 bases between the two germline ends. This CDR3 contains 11 residues. The V gene's germline CDR1 is LGHDT and CDR2 YNNKEL (reference sequence). In DNA, the CDR3 is TGTGCCAGCAGCCTAAGCCACGAGCAGTACTTC. The encoded protein is CASSLSHEQYF.

CDR3 sequence: CATSRAGQVEAFF. The CDR3 bases are TGTGCCACCAGCAGAGCGGGACAAGTTGAAGCTTTCTTT. The genes are TRBV15 and TRBJ1-1; weak D call: TRBD1 (6 bases). Looked up from germline, CDR1 is LNHNV and CDR2 is YYDKDF (reference sequence). The V gene lost 1 base and the J gene lost 7 bases, with 10 bases spanning the gap. CDR3 length: 13 amino acids. The full variable domain, with the rest looked up from reference TRBV15 and TRBJ1-1, is DAMVIQNPRYQVTQFGKPVTLSCSQTLNHNVMYWYQQKSSQAPKLLFHYYDKDFNNEADTPDNFQSRRPNTSFCFLDIRSPGLGDTAMYLCATSRAGQVEAFFGQGTRLTVV.

The genes are TRBV3-1 (or the pseudogene TRBV3-2) and TRBJ1-2; D unclear. The germline CDR1 and CDR2 sequences are LGHDT and YNNKEL (reference sequence). V lost 3 bases to trimming and J lost 8 bases, with 13 bases between them. The CDR3 runs to 13 residues. CDR3 protein: CASSQDSGGGYTF. The CDR3 bases are TGTGCCAGCAGCCAGGACTCAGGAGGCGGCTACACCTTC.

The CDR3 nucleotides read TGCGCCAGCAGCCCGGGACAGGGTTATGAAAAACTGTTTTTT. Its translation: CASSPGQGYEKLFF. The rearrangement links TRBV5-1 to TRBJ1-4; 9 bases map to TRBD1. V was clipped by 4 bases and J by 6 bases; unmatched bases: 4. Looked up from germline, CDR1 is SGHRS and CDR2 is YFSETQ. The CDR3 is made up of 14 amino acids. The variable domain in full, completed from reference TRBV5-1 and TRBJ1-4, reads KAGVTQTPRYLIKTRGQQVTLSCSPISGHRSVSWYQQTPGQGLQFLFEYFSETQRNKGNFPGRFSGRQFSNSRSEMNVSTLELGDSALYLCASSPGQGYEKLFFGSGTQLSVL.

The rearrangement uses TRBV27 and TRBJ1-1; D uncertain. The V end lost 3 bases, the J end lost 0 bases, and 5 bases lay between the germline ends. The length of the CDR3 is 13 residues. Germline CDR1 is MNHEY and CDR2 is SMNVEV (reference sequence). The CDR3 is CASSFGLNTEAFF. The CDR3 coding sequence is TGTGCCAGCAGTTTCGGTCTGAACACTGAAGCTTTCTTT.

This chain joins TRBV9 and TRBJ2-6; 10 nucleotides align to TRBD1. Germline trimming cut 3 bases from V and 1 base from J; bases unmatched to any gene: 4. The CDR3 covers 17 residues. CDR1 is SGDLS, CDR2 YYNGEE, per germline. CDR3 amino acids: CASSELGQGSGANVLTF. The CDR3, as DNA: TGTGCCAGCAGCGAGCTGGGACAGGGGTCTGGGGCCAACGTCCTGACTTTC.